This T cell receptor beta chain was found in a study of T cell responses to AZD1222 COVID-19 vaccine. Data came from immunoSEQ multiplex PCR; TCRdb stores just in-frame clones and leaves some out. The sample lists about 62,000 clones; 70% to 90% were seen once. This CDR3 has 11 residues. V was pared by 6 bases and J by 8 bases, with 9 bases between. The origin of this receptor is an adult in good health. The chain combines TRBV12-3 or TRBV12-4 with TRBJ2-3; D is perhaps TRBD2 (7 bases). Sequences were derived from peripheral blood, sampled on day 0 of AZD1222 vaccination. The CDR3 nucleotides read TGTGCCAGCAGAGGGGGGGGTACGCAGTATTTT. It codes for CASRGGGTQYF.